These 14 T cell receptor beta chains were sequenced from one sample in a study of blood T cells in healthy people across ages. The second PCR ran roughly 6 to 11 cycles with a sample-barcoded 5' primer and J-beta primers. TCRdb used MiXCR to reprocess the 5' RACE reads, holding one entry per CDR3 protein. The sample carries fewer than 900,000 distinct CDR3 sequences, about 37% recorded once. Sample: blood. These receptors came from a man aged 18 to 29 in good health.

This chain links TRBV6-6 with TRBJ2-5; D is uncertain. The germline V gene has CDR1 MNHNY and CDR2 SVGAGI (reference sequence). The V end was cut by 6 bases, the J end by 11 bases, with 28 bases between. The CDR3 has 16 amino acids. CDR3 sequence reads: CASSLRARLSYNEQYF. DNA for the CDR3: TGTGCCAGCAGCCTAAGGGCACGGCTGTCATACAATGAGCAGTACTTC.

The sample holds many counts of this clonotype. The chain is built from TRBV20-1 and TRBJ2-1; the D is unclear. CDR1 and CDR2 from the germline V gene are DFQATT and SNEGSKA (reference sequence). The CDR3 is 12 residues long. The V and J ends lost 3 bases and 6 bases respectively, with 9 bases between them. The CDR3 is CSASLDSNEQFF. Here the CDR3 DNA reads TGCAGTGCTAGTCTCGATTCCAATGAGCAGTTCTTC.

Regarding this clonotype: The junction shows a germline mismatch at one end, possibly a read error. The gene calls are TRBV7-7 and TRBJ2-7; 11 positions agree with TRBD2. Germline V lookup: CDR1 SSHAT, CDR2 FNYEAQ (reference sequence). This CDR3 region has 14 residues. The CDR3 here is CASSLSGGACEQYF. CDR3 bases: TGTGCTAGCAGCCTTAGCGGGGGGGCCTGTGAGCAGTACTTC.

The chain employs TRBV5-1 and TRBJ1-1; the D is unclear. The V end lost 8 bases, the J end lost 3 bases, and 17 bases lay between the germline ends. The CDR3 runs 14 residues. Per the germline V gene, CDR1 is SGHRS and CDR2 is YFSETQ. The CDR3 sequence: CASTPGPADTEAFF. CDR3 DNA: TGCGCCAGTACTCCTGGCCCGGCGGACACTGAAGCTTTCTTT. The full variable domain, its missing parts supplied by reference TRBV5-1 and TRBJ1-1, is KAGVTQTPRYLIKTRGQQVTLSCSPISGHRSVSWYQQTPGQGLQFLFEYFSETQRNKGNFPGRFSGRQFSNSRSEMNVSTLELGDSALYLCASTPGPADTEAFFGQGTRLTVV.

This clonotype was picked up a small number of times. This chain uses TRBV12-3 or TRBV12-4 with TRBJ1-2, with unresolved D. The CDR3 totals 13 residues. The V gene lost 6 bases and the J gene lost 3 bases, with 11 bases spanning the gap. The CDR3 region has the DNA TGTGCCAGCAGCCGGACCGTGCACTATGGCTACACCTTC. Its translation: CASSRTVHYGYTF.

The chain combines TRBV7-2 with TRBJ2-7, with D possibly being TRBD2 (6 bases). V lost 5 bases to trimming and J lost 3 bases, with 14 bases between them. This CDR3 is 14 amino acids long. In germline, CDR1 is SGHTA, CDR2 FQGNSA. The CDR3 here is CASSPHGGFYEQYF. The CDR3 DNA reads as TGTGCCAGCAGCCCTCACGGAGGGTTCTACGAGCAGTACTTC.

The genes are TRBV12-3 or TRBV12-4 and TRBJ1-2, with D possibly matching TRBD1 (5 bases). V shed 3 bases and J shed 6 bases, with 17 bases lying between them. The CDR3 has 15 amino acids. CDR3 protein: CASSFSGRPGNGYTF. CDR3 coding DNA: TGTGCCAGCAGTTTTTCGGGCAGGCCAGGGAATGGCTACACCTTC.

This clonotype was seen a handful of times. The V gene is TRBV7-2, the J gene TRBJ2-1, with a weak D call TRBD1 (5 bases). The end of the DNA aligns better with TRBJ2-7, so the J call may be wrong. This CDR3 is 15 amino acids long. Germline CDR1 is SGHTA and CDR2 is FQGNSA. The CDR3 region is CASSLRTTIYNEQYF. CDR3 DNA sequence: TGTGCCAGCAGCTTAAGGACAACTATCTACAATGAGCAGTACTTC.

In this sample, this clonotype turned up a few times. The chain couples TRBV14 to TRBJ2-5; possible D gene TRBD1, 5 bases. This CDR3 has 16 residues. Trimming removed 4 bases from V and 1 base from J, with 16 bases in between. Germline CDR1 reads SGHDN; CDR2 reads FVKESK. CDR3 in DNA: TGTGCCAGCAGCCTAATGACAGCTAGGATCCAAGAGACCCAGTACTTC. This sequence encodes CASSLMTARIQETQYF.

In its sample, this clonotype was seen a few times. V gene TRBV12-3 or TRBV12-4 combines with J gene TRBJ1-1, with a weak D call TRBD1 (5 bases). Trimming pared 2 bases from V and 3 bases from J, leaving 10 bases between. This CDR3 comprises 14 residues. CDR3 sequence reads: CASSLQGRDTEAFF. The CDR3 coding sequence is TGTGCCAGCAGTTTACAGGGTAGAGACACTGAAGCTTTCTTT.

This rearrangement joins TRBV27 to TRBJ1-2; D gene unclear. Trimming shortened V by 3 bases and J by 2 bases, and 10 bases separated the two germline ends. The CDR3 length is 14 residues. The germline V gene encodes CDR1 MNHEY and CDR2 SMNVEV (reference sequence). The CDR3 DNA reads TGTGCCAGCAGTTTTTCGGCACCAAACTATGGCTACACCTTC. This sequence encodes CASSFSAPNYGYTF.

This clonotype was picked up a small number of times. The chain has TRBV7-9 and TRBJ2-7; D gene unclear. The germline V gene has CDR1 SEHNR and CDR2 FQNEAQ (reference sequence). V lost 4 bases, J lost 2 bases, and 12 bases lay in between. The CDR3 has 14 residues. CDR3 nucleotides: TGTGCCAGCAGCTCCCCAAGGGTAGCCTACGAGCAGTACTTC. This encodes CASSSPRVAYEQYF.

This clonotype occurred a few times. The rearrangement links TRBV2 to TRBJ1-4; TRBD1 is a possible D gene (6 bases). The CDR3 sequence is 13 residues long. The V end was cut by 6 bases, the J end by 4 bases, with 9 bases between. CDR1 and CDR2 (germline): SNHLY, FYNNEI. CDR3 coding DNA: TGTGCCAGCAGGCGGACAGTTAATGAAAAACTGTTTTTT. Translating gives CASRRTVNEKLFF.

About this clonotype itself: The germline gene is not matched at one end of the junction; a read error may be the cause. The chain combines TRBV7-2 with TRBJ2-3; possibly TRBD1 for D (5 bases). CDR1 and CDR2 from the germline V gene are SGHTA and FQGNSA. The CDR3 extends over 15 amino acids. CDR3 in DNA: TGTGCCGGCAGCTCCGGAACGTGGACAAGAGATACGCAGTATTTT. Protein product: CAGSSGTWTRDTQYF.